A selection of T cell receptor beta chains follows, all from one sample in a study of regulatory T cells in long-lasting Graves disease. From the multiplex PCR reads, TCRdb called clonotypes with MiXCR, one entry per CDR3 protein. The sample shows 300,000 to 500,000 distinct CDR3 sequences, 20% to 25% of them seen only once. This sample comprised peripheral blood mononuclear cells (PBMCs), obtained when the disease was refractory, from a patient treated with antithyroid drugs. The source of these receptors is a female donor with Graves disease. CDR3s leave out the opening cysteine and the closing phenylalanine or tryptophan. Fields, in order: V gene, J gene, CDR3 protein.

TRBV12-3/TRBV12-4	TRBJ2-2	ASNRGETGELF
TRBV6-2/TRBV6-3	TRBJ2-1	ASSYRARSSYNEQF
TRBV28	TRBJ2-2	ASSFLLTGTTNTGELF
TRBV12-3/TRBV12-4	TRBJ1-5	ASSFIPDQPQH
TRBV10-3	TRBJ1-2	AISEGIDRAYGYT
TRBV7-8	TRBJ2-6	ASSLGIEPAGANVLT
TRBV5-1	TRBJ2-7	ASSSRGQGIEQY
TRBV28	TRBJ1-2	ASSLAGDGYT
TRBV6-1	TRBJ2-7	ASRPDMGGSLYEQY
TRBV28	TRBJ2-7	ASSTPSGNTYEQY
TRBV28	TRBJ2-4	ASNSGSEAKNIQY
TRBV29-1	TRBJ2-2	STTSGANTGELF
TRBV7-9	TRBJ2-4	AKEGTAKNIQY
TRBV29-1	TRBJ2-4	SAGTGAKNIQY